The text below deals with one T cell receptor (beta chain). This sample is part of a study of blood T cell repertoires in COVID-19. Study-level background: There were acute and convalescent COVID-19 samples, and they came from the United States, Italy and Spain. Sample material is recorded as cDNA or gDNA derived from T cells, B-cell-depleted T cells, or PBMCs.

As originally analysed: Quantification of nucleated cells was approximated via reference gene primer amplification. Some clones are missing from TCRdb's copy, which holds only in-frame ones; the method was immunoSEQ multiplex PCR. The DNA was the basis for D and trimming; V, J and clone size are from that table. This table has 200,000 to 250,000 clones, more than 60% appearing once. This CDR3 is 15 amino acids long. From germline, CDR1 is LNHDA and CDR2 SQIVND (reference sequence). With 3 bases clipped from V and 4 bases from J, the junction kept 4 bases outside the gene matches. The sequencing input was peripheral blood. This chain uses TRBV19 with TRBJ1-5; TRBD1 aligns across 9 bases. The receptor was isolated from a woman aged 40-49 years with active or convalescent COVID-19. CDR3 coding DNA: TGTGCCAGTAGTATCCCCGGGACAGGGAATCAGCCCCAGCATTTT. The encoded protein is CASSIPGTGNQPQHF.